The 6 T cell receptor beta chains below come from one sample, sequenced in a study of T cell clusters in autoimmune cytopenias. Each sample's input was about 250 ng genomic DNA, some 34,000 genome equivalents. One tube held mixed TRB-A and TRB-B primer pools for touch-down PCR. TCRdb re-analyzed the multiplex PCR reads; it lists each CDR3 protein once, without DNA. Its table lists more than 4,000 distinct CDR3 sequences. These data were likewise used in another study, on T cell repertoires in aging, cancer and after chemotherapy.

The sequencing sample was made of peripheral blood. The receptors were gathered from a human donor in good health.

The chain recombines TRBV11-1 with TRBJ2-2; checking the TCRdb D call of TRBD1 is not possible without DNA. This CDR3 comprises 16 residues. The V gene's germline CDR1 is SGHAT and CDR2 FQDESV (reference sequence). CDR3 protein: CASSLAGQENTGELFF. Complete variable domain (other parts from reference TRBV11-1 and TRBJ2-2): EAEVAQSPRYKITEKSQAVAFWCDPISGHATLYWYRQILGQGPELLVQFQDESVVDDSQLPKDRFSAERLKGVDSTLKIQPAELGDSAMYLCASSLAGQENTGELFFGEGSRLTVL.

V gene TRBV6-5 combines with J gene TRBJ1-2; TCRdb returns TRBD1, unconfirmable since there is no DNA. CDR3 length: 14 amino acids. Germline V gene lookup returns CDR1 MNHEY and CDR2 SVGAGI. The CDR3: CASREKGVYYGYTF.

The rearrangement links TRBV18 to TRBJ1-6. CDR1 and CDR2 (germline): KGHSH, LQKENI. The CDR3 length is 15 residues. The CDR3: CASSLQGVVGSPLHF. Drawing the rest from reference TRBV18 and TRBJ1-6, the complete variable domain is NAGVMQNPRHLVRRRGQEARLRCSPMKGHSHVYWYRQLPEEGLKFMVYLQKENIIDESGMPKERFSAEFPKEGPSILRIQQVVRGDSAAYFCASSLQGVVGSPLHFGNGTRLTVT.

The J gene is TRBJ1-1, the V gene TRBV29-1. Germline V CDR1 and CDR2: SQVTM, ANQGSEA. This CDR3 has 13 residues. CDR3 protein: CSVAETLNTEAFF.

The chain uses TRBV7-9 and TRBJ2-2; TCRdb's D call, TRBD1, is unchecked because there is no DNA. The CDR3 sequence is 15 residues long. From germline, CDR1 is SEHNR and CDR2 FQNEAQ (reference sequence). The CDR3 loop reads CASSLQGANTGELFF.

CDR3 sequence: CAWTLQDSNQPQHF. V and J are TRBV30 and TRBJ1-5. This CDR3 has 14 amino acids. Germline V gives CDR1 GTSNPN, CDR2 SVGIG (reference sequence).